This TCR beta chain derives from a study of T cells in Graves' hyperthyroidism and ophthalmopathy. Newly diagnosed hyperthyroidism patients aged 18 to 65 years had disease lasting under 2 months. RNA transcripts served as the template for amplifying TCR beta CDR3 regions. The HTBI primer set served for first-round RT-PCR of the TCR CDR3. Each CDR3 protein gets one entry after TCRdb re-called the multiplex PCR reads with MiXCR. The table has some 500,000 distinct CDR3 sequences, 13% to 15% seen once; the top ten hold less than 20%. This clonotype has ten or more counts. The source is a woman between 18 and 29 years old with Graves' hyperthyroidism. The source material was blood.

DNA for the CDR3: TGTGCCAGCAGCCGCGACCGGGGAGAGACCCAGTACTTC. Translation: CASSRDRGETQYF. V usage is TRBV11-1 and J usage is TRBJ2-5; maybe TRBD2 (5 bases). Germline values: CDR1 SGHAT, CDR2 FQDESV (reference sequence). The CDR3 runs to 13 residues. V was cut by 5 bases and J by 4 bases, with 11 bases left in between.